This entry lists 32 T cell receptor beta chains sequenced from one sample in a study of cytomegalovirus exposure and HLA in healthy donors (dated by TCRdb to about 2017). Library generation was performed with the immunoSEQ multiplex PCR assay. For the multiplex PCR, a mixture combining 60 forward primers for TCR Vbeta segments and 13 reverse primers for TCR Jbeta segments was used. TCRdb took over this immuneACCESS table, retaining in-frame rearrangements with V and J assigned. Such tables are incomplete; in checked studies, under half of the missing clones stem from an unresolved V gene, and the remainder is unexplained. The sample has some 100,000 clones on record, approximately 77% of them singletons. Together, the top ten hold around 14% of the sample. The specimen was PBMCs. Source of these receptors: a male donor in good health and CMV-seropositive.

The rearrangement joins TRBV7-2 to TRBJ1-1; D might be TRBD1 (5 bases). There are 13 residues in the CDR3. Trimming stripped 2 bases from V and 3 bases from J, with 7 bases between. Germline CDR1 SGHTA, CDR2 FQGNSA. CDR3 amino acids: CASSLLQDTEAFF. In nucleotides, the CDR3 is TGTGCCAGCAGCTTACTACAGGACACTGAAGCTTTCTTT.

This chain uses TRBV6-5 with TRBJ1-5; D is perhaps TRBD1 (6 bases). The ends were cut back, 5 bases at V and 5 bases at J, with 7 bases in the middle. The CDR3 has 12 residues. From germline, CDR1 is MNHEY and CDR2 SVGAGI. As DNA, the CDR3 is TGTGCCAGCAGTCCAGGGGATCAGCCCCAGCATTTT. It specifies CASSPGDQPQHF.

V gene TRBV5-1 combines with J gene TRBJ2-3, with D possibly being TRBD2 (6 bases). From germline, CDR1 is SGHRS and CDR2 YFSETQ. V lost 4 bases and J 0 bases, leaving 9 bases between the germline ends. The CDR3 is 14 amino acids. The chain's CDR3 is CASSPGTSTDTQYF. The CDR3 coding sequence is TGCGCCAGCAGCCCAGGGACTAGCACAGATACGCAGTATTTT. Full variable domain (missing parts from reference TRBV5-1 and TRBJ2-3): KAGVTQTPRYLIKTRGQQVTLSCSPISGHRSVSWYQQTPGQGLQFLFEYFSETQRNKGNFPGRFSGRQFSNSRSEMNVSTLELGDSALYLCASSPGTSTDTQYFGPGTRLTVL.

This chain joins TRBV6-5 and TRBJ2-1; 9 bases map to TRBD1. The CDR3 is 15 amino acids. Germline lookup yields CDR1 MNHEY and CDR2 SVGAGI. V lost 2 bases and J lost 7; bases outside the gene matches: 6. The CDR3 sequence: CASSYPRQGVNEQFF. Written as DNA, the CDR3 is TGTGCCAGCAGTTACCCGAGACAGGGGGTTAATGAGCAGTTCTTC.

The V gene is TRBV15, the J gene TRBJ1-1; a possible D gene is TRBD1 (6 bases). V gave up 3 bases and J gave up 1 base, with 12 bases separating them. The germline V gene encodes CDR1 LNHNV and CDR2 YYDKDF (reference sequence). This CDR3 contains 15 residues. Here the CDR3 DNA reads TGTGCCACCAGCAGCCCCCCACAGGGGAACACTGAAGCTTTCTTT. Amino acids: CATSSPPQGNTEAFF.

The rearrangement links TRBV10-3 to TRBJ1-5; the match to TRBD1 covers 8 bases. J lost 3 bases, V lost 4 bases, and 5 bases had no gene match. The CDR3 covers 15 residues. From germline, CDR1 is ENHRY and CDR2 SYGVKD. The CDR3 DNA follows: TGTGCCATCAGTGGACAGGGGCCCGACAATCAGCCCCAGCATTTT. It yields the protein CAISGQGPDNQPQHF.

V and J are TRBV9 and TRBJ2-5, with 7 bases matching TRBD1. Germline V gene data show CDR1 as SGDLS and CDR2 as YYNGEE. This CDR3 is 16 amino acids long. The trim removed 1 base at V and 4 bases at J, leaving 10 bases unmatched. As DNA, the CDR3 is TGTGCCAGCAGCGTATTGGGACAGTCCATGTCAGAGACCCAGTACTTC. Translation gives CASSVLGQSMSETQYF.

The CDR3 DNA follows: TGTGCCAGCAGCTTGACAAACTACGAGCAGTACTTC. Its translation: CASSLTNYEQYF. The chain uses TRBV5-5 and TRBJ2-7; D not certain. The V end was cut by 1 base, the J end by 3 bases, with 5 bases between. The V gene's germline CDR1 is SGHKS and CDR2 YYEKEE (reference sequence). The CDR3 has 12 residues.

Concerning this clone itself: The junction shows a germline mismatch at one end, possibly a read error. V gene TRBV5-8 combines with J gene TRBJ1-1; D might be TRBD1 (6 bases). The CDR3 extends over 14 amino acids. Germline loops: CDR1 SGHTS, CDR2 YDEGEE. The CDR3 DNA follows: TGTGCCAGCAGTTTGGACAGACCGATTCGATGGGCTTTCTTT. This codes for CASSLDRPIRWAFF.

This chain uses TRBV5-1 with TRBJ2-5, with D possibly being TRBD2 (6 bases). Looked up from germline, CDR1 is SGHRS and CDR2 is YFSETQ. The CDR3 is 18 amino acids. Trimming removed 2 bases from V and 0 bases from J, with 20 bases in between. CDR3 DNA: TGCGCCAGCAGCTTTACTAGCCGAAGACAACGATACCAAGAGACCCAGTACTTC. Protein sequence: CASSFTSRRQRYQETQYF. Supplemented by reference TRBV5-1 and TRBJ2-5, the full variable domain reads KAGVTQTPRYLIKTRGQQVTLSCSPISGHRSVSWYQQTPGQGLQFLFEYFSETQRNKGNFPGRFSGRQFSNSRSEMNVSTLELGDSALYLCASSFTSRRQRYQETQYFGPGTRLLVL.

This clone has a handful of counts. The chain joins TRBV4-2 to TRBJ1-2; D is perhaps TRBD1 (6 bases). V lost 0 bases and J lost 4, with 15 bases in between. Per the germline V gene, CDR1 is LGHNA and CDR2 is YNFKEQ. This CDR3 is 16 amino acids long. The DNA for the CDR3 is TGTGCCAGCAGCCAAGATTGGCGGACAGAGACCTATGGCTACACCTTC. It codes for CASSQDWRTETYGYTF.

The chain joins TRBV7-9 to TRBJ2-3, with unresolved D. The V gene lost 5 bases and the J gene lost 0 bases, with 6 bases spanning the gap. This CDR3 is 13 amino acids long. CDR1 and CDR2 from the germline V gene are SEHNR and FQNEAQ (reference sequence). CDR3 protein: CASSPPSTDTQYF. The DNA for the CDR3 is TGTGCCAGCAGCCCCCCTAGCACAGATACGCAGTATTTT.

This chain uses TRBV7-3 with TRBJ2-1; 7 bases agree with TRBD2. The J segment lost 3 bases and the V segment lost 1 base, leaving 6 bases of the junction unmatched. Germline V gene data show CDR1 as SGHTA and CDR2 as FQGTGA. This CDR3 has 16 amino acids. The CDR3 bases are TGTGCCAGCAGCTTAAGCGCTAGCGGTTACTACAATGAGCAGTTCTTC. This translates into CASSLSASGYYNEQFF.

This clone occurred a few times. The chain couples TRBV7-8 to TRBJ1-5; D might be TRBD1 (5 bases). This CDR3 is built from 15 residues. Deletions cut 2 bases from V and 1 base from J, with 9 bases between. Germline V gene data show CDR1 as SGHVS and CDR2 as FQNEAQ. CDR3 DNA: TGTGCCAGCAGCTTAAGCGGGGCGAGCAATCAGCCCCAGCATTTT. Protein sequence: CASSLSGASNQPQHF.

The CDR3 sequence: CAWTGFGHGARLDEQYF. The CDR3 region has the DNA TGTGCCTGGACAGGCTTTGGACATGGAGCGCGGCTGGACGAGCAGTACTTC. The J gene is TRBJ2-7, the V gene TRBV30, with a tentative D call TRBD1 (5 bases). Germline V gene data show CDR1 as GTSNPN and CDR2 as SVGIG (reference sequence). The V and J ends lost 4 bases and 5 bases respectively, with 27 bases between them. This CDR3 has 17 amino acids.

This sequence joins TRBV30 and TRBJ2-1; D is uncertain. Between the trimmed V and J ends, which lost 4 bases and 6 bases, there was a span of 22 bases. Germline V gene data show CDR1 as GTSNPN and CDR2 as SVGIG (reference sequence). The CDR3 length is 16 residues. DNA for the CDR3: TGTGCCTGGACCCCCAAATCTGAAAGAAGAGGCAATGAGCAGTTCTTC. Its protein product is CAWTPKSERRGNEQFF.

The genes are TRBV9 and TRBJ2-3, with D perhaps matching TRBD1 (6 bases). This CDR3 has 17 amino acids. V gave up 4 bases and J gave up 1 base, with 19 bases separating them. Per germline, CDR1 SGDLS and CDR2 YYNGEE. CDR3: CASSRDQGQLGTDTQYF. The DNA for the CDR3 is TGTGCCAGCAGCAGAGACCAGGGACAACTCGGCACAGATACGCAGTATTTT. The entire variable domain, with the rest obtained from reference TRBV9 and TRBJ2-3, is as follows: DSGVTQTPKHLITATGQRVTLRCSPRSGDLSVYWYQQSLDQGLQFLIQYYNGEERAKGNILERFSAQQFPDLHSELNLSSLELGDSALYFCASSRDQGQLGTDTQYFGPGTRLTVL.

J is TRBJ2-3 and V is TRBV9; no clear D. V was pared by 3 bases and J by 0 bases, with 11 bases between. The CDR3 spans 15 residues. CDR1 is SGDLS and CDR2 is YYNGEE in the germline V gene. The CDR3 spells CASSATATSTDTQYF. The CDR3 nucleotides are TGTGCCAGCAGCGCCACAGCTACTAGCACAGATACGCAGTATTTT.

This clone was counted only a few times. The chain joins TRBV4-2 to TRBJ1-3; D gene ambiguous. V was cut by 4 bases and J by 3 bases, with 10 bases left in between. Looked up from germline, CDR1 is LGHNA and CDR2 is YNFKEQ. This CDR3 has 14 amino acids. The CDR3 region has the DNA TGTGCCAGCAGCCTGGAAGAGGATGGAAACACCATATATTTT. Protein sequence: CASSLEEDGNTIYF.

This clone has just one count. J is TRBJ2-4 and V is TRBV25-1; TRBD1 aligns across 7 bases. The CDR3 extends over 14 amino acids. Unmatched junction bases numbered 7, after V lost 6 bases and J lost 5 bases. Germline CDR1 and CDR2: MGHDK and SYGVNS. Written as DNA, the CDR3 is TGTGCCAGCAGACGTTACACAGGGGAAAACATTCAGTACTTC. This sequence encodes CASRRYTGENIQYF.

J is TRBJ1-4 and V is TRBV19; 11 bases are a match to TRBD1. Germline CDR1 LNHDA, CDR2 SQIVND (reference sequence). The junction had 6 bases not matched to a gene; V was cut back by 5 bases and J by 7 bases. The CDR3 runs to 15 residues. DNA for the CDR3: TGTGCCAGTAGTCCCCAGGACAGGGGGCTTGAAAAACTGTTTTTT. It yields the protein CASSPQDRGLEKLFF.

This clone is a singleton in its sample. The rearrangement links TRBV5-1 to TRBJ1-1; 8 bases align to TRBD1. This CDR3 contains 15 residues. Germline V gives CDR1 SGHRS, CDR2 YFSETQ. Trimming removed 7 bases from V and 2 bases from J; junction bases left unmatched: 10. CDR3 sequence reads: CASLPLTGVNTEAFF. The CDR3 bases are TGCGCCAGCCTCCCCTTGACAGGGGTAAACACTGAAGCTTTCTTT.

The chain is built from TRBV11-3 and TRBJ1-1; 7 bases match TRBD1. The germline V gene has CDR1 SGHNT and CDR2 YENEEA. The J segment lost 1 base and the V segment lost 10 bases, leaving 9 bases of the junction unmatched. This CDR3 is 14 amino acids long. In DNA, the CDR3 is TGTGCCACCGGAAGTGGACAGGCGAACACTGAAGCTTTCTTT. Its translation is CATGSGQANTEAFF.

V and J are TRBV10-3 and TRBJ1-1; 7 bases map to TRBD1. The CDR3 runs to 15 residues. Germline values: CDR1 ENHRY, CDR2 SYGVKD. V shed 3 bases and J 1 base; nucleotides not matched to a gene: 5. The CDR3 bases are TGTGCCATCAGTGATGCCGGGACAGAGAACACTGAAGCTTTCTTT. This sequence encodes CAISDAGTENTEAFF.

V is TRBV7-9 and J is TRBJ1-2; D is uncertain. V lost 3 bases, J lost 5 bases, and 4 bases lay in between. This CDR3 has 11 residues. The germline V gene has CDR1 SEHNR and CDR2 FQNEAQ (reference sequence). The CDR3 region is CASSFRYGYTF. In nucleotides, the CDR3 is TGTGCCAGCAGCTTCCGGTATGGCTACACCTTC.

This clone is a singleton in its sample. The CDR3 sequence: CASRGGKEAFF. CDR3 bases: TGCGCCAGCAGGGGGGGGAAAGAAGCTTTCTTT. This rearrangement joins TRBV5-1 to TRBJ1-1, with a tentative D call TRBD1 (5 bases). V dropped 5 bases and J dropped 8 bases, with 10 bases sitting between them. CDR3 length: 11 residues. Germline lookup yields CDR1 SGHRS and CDR2 YFSETQ.

This clone was seen more than once but under ten times. This chain joins TRBV29-1 and TRBJ1-1, with D hard to call. The ends were cut back, 4 bases at V and 0 bases at J, with 9 bases in the middle. From germline, CDR1 is SQVTM and CDR2 ANQGSEA. The CDR3 runs to 13 residues. CDR3 region: CSVVPLLNTEAFF. The CDR3 nucleotides read TGCAGCGTTGTGCCACTATTGAACACTGAAGCTTTCTTT.

The chain has TRBV29-1 and TRBJ2-5, with 7 bases matching TRBD1. The V and J ends lost 7 bases and 4 bases, in that order; junction bases with no gene match: 3. The CDR3 spans 11 residues. The germline gives CDR1 SQVTM, CDR2 ANQGSEA. CDR3 sequence reads: CSDHRGETQYF. CDR3 in DNA: TGCAGCGACCACAGGGGAGAGACCCAGTACTTC.

The chain uses TRBV18 and TRBJ1-6; D may be TRBD1 (6 bases). This CDR3 is built from 14 residues. Per germline, CDR1 KGHSH and CDR2 LQKENI. V was cut by 3 bases and J by 7 bases, with 10 bases left in between. The CDR3 here is CASSPPQGNSPLHF. CDR3 in DNA: TGTGCCAGCTCACCCCCGCAGGGGAATTCACCCCTCCACTTT. The full variable domain, rest sourced from reference TRBV18 and TRBJ1-6, is NAGVMQNPRHLVRRRGQEARLRCSPMKGHSHVYWYRQLPEEGLKFMVYLQKENIIDESGMPKERFSAEFPKEGPSILRIQQVVRGDSAAYFCASSPPQGNSPLHFGNGTRLTVT.

CDR3 region: CAWRELRQGSYEQYF. In DNA form, the CDR3 reads TGTGCCTGGCGGGAACTACGACAGGGATCCTACGAGCAGTACTTC. The chain carries TRBV30 and TRBJ2-7, with TRBD1 matching over 7 bases. The V gene's germline CDR1 is GTSNPN and CDR2 SVGIG (reference sequence). This CDR3 spans 15 amino acids. Trimming removed 5 bases from V and 1 base from J; junction bases left unmatched: 11. The complete variable domain, with remaining parts taken from reference TRBV30 and TRBJ2-7, reads SQTIHQWPATLVQPVGSPLSLECTVEGTSNPNLYWYRQAAGRGLQLLFYSVGIGQISSEVPQNLSASRPQDRQFILSSKKLLLSDSGFYLCAWRELRQGSYEQYFGPGTRLTVT.

The rearrangement links TRBV7-8 to TRBJ1-2; D perhaps matches TRBD1 (6 bases). V lost 0 bases to trimming and J lost 3 bases, with 17 bases between them. This CDR3 is built from 17 residues. Germline V gives CDR1 SGHVS, CDR2 FQNEAQ. The CDR3 bases are TGTGCCAGCAGCTTAGCGCGTTTAGGCAGGGGCGACTATGGCTACACCTTC. Encoded protein: CASSLARLGRGDYGYTF. Looking up the rest from reference TRBV7-8 and TRBJ1-2 gives the full variable domain: GAGVSQSPRYKVAKRGQDVALRCDPISGHVSLFWYQQALGQGPEFLTYFQNEAQLDKSGLPSDRFFAERPEGSVSTLKIQRTQQEDSAVYLCASSLARLGRGDYGYTFGSGTRLTVV.

The chain couples TRBV6-1 to TRBJ1-2, with 7 bases matching TRBD1. Unmatched junction bases numbered 6, after V lost 3 bases and J lost 2 bases. The CDR3 has 15 amino acids. CDR1 and CDR2 (germline): MNHNS, SASEGT. This chain's CDR3 is CASSDGDRSNYGYTF. Written as DNA, the CDR3 is TGTGCCAGCAGTGACGGGGACAGAAGCAACTATGGCTACACCTTC.